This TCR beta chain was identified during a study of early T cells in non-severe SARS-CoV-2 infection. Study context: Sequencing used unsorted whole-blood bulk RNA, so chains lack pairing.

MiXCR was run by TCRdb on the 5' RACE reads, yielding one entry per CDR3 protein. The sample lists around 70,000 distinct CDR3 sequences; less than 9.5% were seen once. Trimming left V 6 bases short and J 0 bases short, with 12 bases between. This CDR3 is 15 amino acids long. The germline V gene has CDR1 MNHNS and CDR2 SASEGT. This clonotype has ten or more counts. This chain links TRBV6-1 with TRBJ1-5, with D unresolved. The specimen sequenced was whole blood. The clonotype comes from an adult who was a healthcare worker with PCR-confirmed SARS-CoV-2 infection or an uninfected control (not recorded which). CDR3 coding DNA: TGTGCCAGCAGAGGTGACCGAGATAGCAATCAGCCCCAGCATTTT. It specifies CASRGDRDSNQPQHF.